This TCR beta chain was sequenced during a study of T cell responses to AZD1222 COVID-19 vaccine. As regards this clone: As yet, its antigen is unknown.

The assay was immunoSEQ multiplex PCR, and TCRdb's table has in-frame clones only and misses some. The sample lists some 120,000 clones, approximately 90% occurring once. V was cut by 6 bases and J by 8 bases, with 25 bases left in between. CDR1 is LNHDA, CDR2 SQIVND, per germline (reference sequence). The length of the CDR3 is 16 residues. General study results and limits: Samples come after the peak T cell response, not at day 14. Reportedly, nearly half the spike-specific TCRs target unmutated variant regions.

The gene calls are TRBV19 and TRBJ2-5; perhaps TRBD1 as D (6 bases). This TCR was recovered from an adult who received the AZD1222 COVID-19 vaccine. The source was peripheral blood, collected 28 days after the second AZD1222 dose. The CDR3 loop reads CASRNSLGGTRSTQYF. The CDR3 DNA reads as TGTGCCAGTAGGAACAGTCTAGGGGGAACCCGCTCTACCCAGTACTTC.